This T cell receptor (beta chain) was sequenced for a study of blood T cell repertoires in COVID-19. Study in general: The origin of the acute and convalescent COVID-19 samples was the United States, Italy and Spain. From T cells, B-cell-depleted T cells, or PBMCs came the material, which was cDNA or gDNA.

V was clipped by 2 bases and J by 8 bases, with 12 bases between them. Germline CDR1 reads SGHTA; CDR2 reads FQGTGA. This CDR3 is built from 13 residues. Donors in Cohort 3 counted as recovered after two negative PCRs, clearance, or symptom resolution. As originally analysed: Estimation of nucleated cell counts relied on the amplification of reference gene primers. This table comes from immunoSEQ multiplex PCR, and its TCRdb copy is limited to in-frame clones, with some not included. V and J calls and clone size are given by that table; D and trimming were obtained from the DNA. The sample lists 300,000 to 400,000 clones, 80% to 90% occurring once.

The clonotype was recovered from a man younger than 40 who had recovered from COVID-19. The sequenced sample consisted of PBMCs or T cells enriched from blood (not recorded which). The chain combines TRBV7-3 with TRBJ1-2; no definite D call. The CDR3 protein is CASSLGSGSGYTF. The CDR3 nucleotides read TGTGCCAGCAGCTTAGGTTCAGGCTCCGGCTACACCTTC.